Below, 9 T cell receptor beta chains from the same sample are listed, as sequenced in a study of patients and donors after allogeneic stem cell transplantation. TCRdb re-analysed the RT-PCR reads in MiXCR, keeping a single row per CDR3 protein. The data hold under 3,500 distinct CDR3 sequences, with roughly 5.4% observed a single time. Sequenced: blood, either unsorted or a sorted T cell fraction (not recorded which). The receptors come from a human donor who was either an allogeneic HSCT recipient or a stem cell or donor lymphocyte infusion donor (not recorded which). It is not recorded whose cells these are; they may come from a transplant donor.

This clonotype counts as medium-sized. One end of the junction does not line up with germline, which may come from a read error. The chain combines TRBV7-7 with TRBJ2-7; D may be TRBD2 (5 bases). The CDR3 totals 15 residues. From germline, CDR1 is SSHAT and CDR2 FNYEAQ (reference sequence). CDR3 region: CASSLAPGINYEQYF. CDR3 nucleotide sequence: TGTGCTAGCAGCTTAGCGCCAGGAATAAACTACGAGCAGTACTTC.

Turning to this clonotype: This clone may be a read error of a much larger clone one base away. The chain combines TRBV10-3 with TRBJ2-1; D uncertain. This CDR3 comprises 12 residues. Germline V gene lookup returns CDR1 ENHRY and CDR2 SYGVKD. The CDR3, as DNA: TGTGCCATCAGTGAGAGTGGTAATGAGAAGTTCTTC. Residues: CAISESGNEKFF.

By share of the sample, this clonotype is medium-sized. J is TRBJ2-7 and V is TRBV3-1; 13 positions agree with TRBD2. Germline V CDR1 and CDR2: LGHDT, YNNKEL (reference sequence). V lost 4 bases and J lost 4; bases outside the gene matches: 4. The CDR3 runs 15 residues. DNA of the CDR3: TGTGCCAGCAGCCGACGGACTAGCGGGAGATACGAGCAGTACTTC. Residues: CASSRRTSGRYEQYF.

By proportion, this clonotype is medium-sized. The rearrangement uses TRBV5-4 and TRBJ1-4; tentatively, D is TRBD1 (5 bases). Trimming removed 2 bases at V and 0 bases at J, with 14 bases between. The V gene's germline CDR1 is SGHNT and CDR2 YYREEE (reference sequence). CDR3 length: 17 residues. CDR3 sequence reads: CASSFDTGYATNEKLFF. CDR3 nucleotides: TGTGCCAGCAGCTTCGATACAGGATATGCAACTAATGAAAAACTGTTTTTT. Complete variable domain (other parts from reference TRBV5-4 and TRBJ1-4): ETGVTQSPTHLIKTRGQQVTLRCSSQSGHNTVSWYQQALGQGPQFIFQYYREEENGRGNFPPRFSGLQFPNYSSELNVNALELDDSALYLCASSFDTGYATNEKLFFGSGTQLSVL.

Judged by abundance, this clonotype is medium-sized (0.01 to 0.1%). The V gene is TRBV5-1, the J gene TRBJ1-1; D is possibly TRBD1 (5 bases). CDR3 length: 15 residues. The ends were cut back, 0 bases at V and 4 bases at J, with 13 bases in the middle. Germline loops: CDR1 SGHRS, CDR2 YFSETQ. The CDR3 DNA sequence: TGCGCCAGCAGCTTGGAATCAGAAGGGGCCACTGAAGCTTTCTTT. Residues: CASSLESEGATEAFF.

This clonotype is medium-sized (0.01 to 0.1%) within its sample. The chain combines TRBV4-1 with TRBJ1-2; no firm D call. The germline V and J ends were trimmed by 1 base and 2 bases, with 5 bases remaining between them. Germline V gives CDR1 MGHRA, CDR2 YSYEKL. The CDR3 consists of 13 residues. CDR3: CASSQARNYGYTF. The CDR3 nucleotides read TGCGCCAGCAGCCAAGCCAGGAACTATGGCTACACCTTC.

By share of the sample, this clonotype is medium-sized. The chain recombines TRBV5-4 with TRBJ2-2; D not certain. V lost 4 bases and J lost 1, with 5 bases in between. The CDR3 consists of 13 residues. Per germline, CDR1 SGHNT and CDR2 YYREEE (reference sequence). For the CDR3, the DNA is TGTGCCAGCAGCAGGGAGAACACCGGGGAGCTGTTTTTT. Translated, it gives CASSRENTGELFF.

V and J are TRBV12-3 or TRBV12-4 and TRBJ2-1; 8 bases fit TRBD2. The CDR3 totals 13 residues. Losses at the gene ends were 9 bases for V and 9 bases for J; bases not matched to a gene: 10. The CDR3 DNA reads TGTGCCAGTGGGACGGGAGGGGAGGGTGAGCAGTTCTTC. Its protein product is CASGTGGEGEQFF.

There are a few counts of this clonotype. The V and J genes are TRBV6-5 and TRBJ2-5; D is ambiguous. The germline V gene has CDR1 MNHEY and CDR2 SVGAGI. The CDR3 sequence is 15 residues long. Trimming took off 6 bases at V and 3 bases at J, with 17 bases between the two ends. For the CDR3, the DNA is TGTGCCAGCAGCCGCCGCAGACCCTATGAAGAGACCCAGTACTTC. This gives the protein CASSRRRPYEETQYF.